These 18 T cell receptor beta chains share one sample of origin, sequenced in a study of metastatic and nonmetastatic thyroid tumors. TCRdb redid the clone calls on the PCR reads using MiXCR. The sample includes 25,000 or so clones, roughly 25% of them seen just once. Thyroid surgery took place with no prior treatment in any patient. What was sequenced was blood. Receptors originate from a female donor with papillary thyroid cancer or a benign thyroid nodule (not recorded which). Some clones in this sample may be carry-over from other donors' samples.

The V call is TRBV6-2 or TRBV6-3, the J call TRBJ2-1; 7 bases align to TRBD2. The junction had 14 bases not matched to a gene; V was cut back by 7 bases and J by 8 bases. CDR1 is MNHEY and CDR2 is SVGEGT in the germline V gene. The CDR3 runs 15 residues. The CDR3 protein is CASMGRPRGSDEQFF. CDR3 DNA: TGTGCCAGCATGGGACGGCCGCGGGGGTCTGATGAGCAGTTCTTC.

In its sample, this clone ranks as medium-sized. The chain uses TRBV5-1 and TRBJ2-7; TRBD2 matches at 8 bases. V lost 0 bases, J lost 3 bases, and 5 bases stayed unmatched. The germline V gene has CDR1 SGHRS and CDR2 YFSETQ. The CDR3 extends over 15 amino acids. CDR3 residues: CASSLGPAGVYEQYF. The CDR3 nucleotides are TGCGCCAGCAGCTTGGGTCCAGCGGGAGTCTACGAGCAGTACTTC.

By frequency in the sample, this clone is medium-sized (0.01 to 0.1%). The rearrangement joins TRBV6-5 to TRBJ1-1; the D is unclear. The V gene lost 0 bases and the J gene lost 4 bases, with 12 bases spanning the gap. CDR3 length equals 15 residues. CDR1 and CDR2 from the germline V gene are MNHEY and SVGAGI. The CDR3 DNA is TGTGCCAGCAGTTACTCGTTGCGGGTTGGCACTGAAGCTTTCTTT. Its translation is CASSYSLRVGTEAFF.

This clone was found once. The chain couples TRBV20-1 to TRBJ2-7; TRBD1 might be the D (6 bases). Per germline, CDR1 DFQATT and CDR2 SNEGSKA (reference sequence). V gave up 1 base and J gave up 1 base, with 11 bases separating them. The CDR3 consists of 14 residues. The CDR3 DNA reads as TGCAGTGCTAGAGTCTGGACAGATTCCTACGAGCAGTACTTC. The encoded protein is CSARVWTDSYEQYF.

This clone occurred many times. V usage is TRBV12-3 or TRBV12-4 and J usage is TRBJ1-1; 10 bases agree with TRBD1. The CDR3 loop spans 13 amino acids. V trimming: 11 bases; J trimming: 6 bases; junction bases outside the gene matches: 9. CDR3 amino acids: CAARGQGSAEAFF. CDR3 nucleotide sequence: TGTGCCGCCAGGGGACAGGGGAGCGCTGAAGCTTTCTTT.

In this sample, this clone is medium-sized. The rearrangement joins TRBV12-3 or TRBV12-4 to TRBJ2-3, with D hard to call. CDR3 length: 13 residues. V lost 6 bases and J 0 bases, leaving 7 bases between the germline ends. Written as DNA, the CDR3 is TGTGCCAGCAGGCTCGGGAGCACAGATACGCAGTATTTT. Its translation is CASRLGSTDTQYF.

The sample holds one count of this clone. CDR3 region: CAWSVAFGTTFGTQYF. The DNA of the CDR3 is TGTGCCTGGAGTGTCGCATTCGGGACTACCTTTGGGACCCAGTACTTC. V gene TRBV30 combines with J gene TRBJ2-5; 7 bases are shared with TRBD2. The V segment lost 0 bases and the J segment 7 bases; nucleotides outside the gene matches: 14. Germline V CDR1 and CDR2: GTSNPN, SVGIG (reference sequence). The CDR3 consists of 16 residues.

There are many counts of this clone. V and J are TRBV25-1 and TRBJ2-5; TRBD1 matches 9 bases. CDR1 and CDR2 (germline): MGHDK, SYGVNS. J was trimmed by 4 bases and V by 6 bases; bases with no gene match: 9. The CDR3 covers 15 residues. CDR3 sequence (DNA): TGTGCCAGCAGCCGGGACAGGGCGTTGGGAGAGACCCAGTACTTC. Translated, it gives CASSRDRALGETQYF.

The gene calls are TRBV6-5 and TRBJ2-2; 9 positions match TRBD2. V trimming: 5 bases; J trimming: 5 bases; junction bases outside the gene matches: 6. Germline V gene lookup returns CDR1 MNHEY and CDR2 SVGAGI. The CDR3 spans 15 residues. Here the CDR3 DNA reads TGTGCCAGCAGTAACCCTAGCGGGATTACCGGGGAGCTGTTTTTT. Translating gives CASSNPSGITGELFF.

The sample holds many counts of this clone. The chain has TRBV15 and TRBJ1-5; D is ambiguous. Trimming left V 5 bases short and J 4 bases short, with 15 bases between. The CDR3 runs to 15 residues. Per the germline V gene, CDR1 is LNHNV and CDR2 is YYDKDF (reference sequence). The CDR3 loop is CATSPAFNRNQPQHF. The DNA of the CDR3 is TGTGCCACCAGCCCCGCGTTCAACAGAAATCAGCCCCAGCATTTT. Filled out from reference TRBV15 and TRBJ1-5, the complete variable domain reads DAMVIQNPRYQVTQFGKPVTLSCSQTLNHNVMYWYQQKSSQAPKLLFHYYDKDFNNEADTPDNFQSRRPNTSFCFLDIRSPGLGDTAMYLCATSPAFNRNQPQHFGDGTRLSIL.

By sample share, this clone is medium-sized. V and J are TRBV5-1 and TRBJ2-2; D might be TRBD1 (7 bases). CDR1 SGHRS and CDR2 YFSETQ come from the germline V gene. This CDR3 has 15 amino acids. The V end was cut by 4 bases, the J end by 7 bases, with 17 bases between. The CDR3: CASSTSGGLDGELFF. DNA of the CDR3: TGCGCCAGCAGCACATCAGGGGGGCTTGACGGGGAGCTGTTTTTT.

This clone was found a few times. The chain recombines TRBV28 with TRBJ1-4; the D is unclear. The CDR3 sequence is 15 residues long. Trimming took off 7 bases at V and 5 bases at J, with 17 bases between the two ends. From germline, CDR1 is MDHEN and CDR2 SYDVKM. The CDR3 DNA reads as TGTGCCAGCACCGAAGCGGGCAGCAGAAATGAAAAACTGTTTTTT. Encoded protein: CASTEAGSRNEKLFF.

The rearrangement uses TRBV5-1 and TRBJ1-5; perhaps TRBD1 as D (6 bases). Trimming left V 0 bases short and J 6 bases short, with 13 bases between. The CDR3 totals 15 residues. Germline V lookup: CDR1 SGHRS, CDR2 YFSETQ. The CDR3 reads CASSLGWGACQPQHF. In DNA form, the CDR3 reads TGCGCCAGCAGCTTGGGGTGGGGGGCGTGTCAGCCCCAGCATTTT.

The chain recombines TRBV18 with TRBJ2-2; the D gene is possibly TRBD2 (6 bases). Germline V gene sequence: CDR1 KGHSH, CDR2 LQKENI. CDR3 length: 14 amino acids. Trimming pared 3 bases from V and 5 bases from J, leaving 10 bases between. In DNA form, the CDR3 reads TGTGCCAGCTCACCTTCCGGGGGAACCGGGGAGCTGTTTTTT. Its protein product is CASSPSGGTGELFF. Full variable domain (missing parts from reference TRBV18 and TRBJ2-2): NAGVMQNPRHLVRRRGQEARLRCSPMKGHSHVYWYRQLPEEGLKFMVYLQKENIIDESGMPKERFSAEFPKEGPSILRIQQVVRGDSAAYFCASSPSGGTGELFFGEGSRLTVL.

By sample share, this clone is medium-sized (0.01 to 0.1%). The V gene is TRBV12-3 or TRBV12-4, the J gene TRBJ2-3, with 7 bases fitting TRBD2. This CDR3 has 16 amino acids. Trimming removed 1 base from V and 5 bases from J; junction bases left unmatched: 9. DNA for the CDR3: TGTGCCAGCAGTTTAGACGTGGGAGGGCGGGTAGATACGCAGTATTTT. Its translation is CASSLDVGGRVDTQYF.

This clone appeared many times. CDR3 coding DNA: TGCAGCGCCAGGGAGATGGGCGAGACCCAGTACTTC. It codes for CSAREMGETQYF. The chain is built from TRBV29-1 and TRBJ2-5; either TRBD1 or TRBD2 may supply D (5 bases each). The CDR3 is 12 amino acids. The germline CDR1 and CDR2 sequences are SQVTM and ANQGSEA. V was shortened by 7 bases and J by 5 bases, with 14 bases between the two germline ends.

About this clone: The junction and the germline gene differ at one end; a read error may be behind it. The gene calls are TRBV28 and TRBJ1-4; the D gene is possibly TRBD1 (6 bases). CDR3 length: 15 residues. Germline V gene lookup returns CDR1 MDHEN and CDR2 SYDVKM. Written as DNA, the CDR3 is TGTGCCAGCAGTTTCCCAACAGGGCAGGGTCGAAAAACTGTTTTT. It is translated as CASSFPTGQGRKTVF.

For this clone: At one of its ends the junction is not consistent with the germline gene, which may arise from a read error. This same CDR3 is encoded by further DNA sequences in the sample. CDR3 amino acids: CATSREGWTGAPYGYTF. Here the CDR3 DNA reads TGTGCCACCAGCAGAGAAGGGTGGACAGGGGCCCCCTATGGATACACCTTC. This chain joins TRBV15 and TRBJ1-2; 9 bases align to TRBD1. Germline V gene lookup returns CDR1 LNHNV and CDR2 YYDKDF (reference sequence). The CDR3 length is 17 residues.